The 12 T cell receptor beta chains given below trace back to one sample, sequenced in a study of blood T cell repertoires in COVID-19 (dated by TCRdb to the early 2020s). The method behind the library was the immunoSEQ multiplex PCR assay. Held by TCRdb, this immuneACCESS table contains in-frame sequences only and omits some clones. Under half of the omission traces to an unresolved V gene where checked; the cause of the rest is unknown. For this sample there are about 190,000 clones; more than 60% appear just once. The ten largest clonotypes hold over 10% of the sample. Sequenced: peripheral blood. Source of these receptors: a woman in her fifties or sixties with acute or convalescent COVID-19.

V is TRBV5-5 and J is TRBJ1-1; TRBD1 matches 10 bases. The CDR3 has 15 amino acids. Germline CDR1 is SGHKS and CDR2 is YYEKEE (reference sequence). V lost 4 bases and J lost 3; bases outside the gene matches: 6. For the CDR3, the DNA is TGTGCCAGCAGCCCGGGACAGGGGATCGACACTGAAGCTTTCTTT. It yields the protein CASSPGQGIDTEAFF.

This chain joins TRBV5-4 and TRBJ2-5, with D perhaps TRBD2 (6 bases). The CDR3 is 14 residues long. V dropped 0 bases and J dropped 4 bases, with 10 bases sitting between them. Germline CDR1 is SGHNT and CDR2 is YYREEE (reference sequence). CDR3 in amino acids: CASSLAGRGETQYF. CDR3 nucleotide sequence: TGTGCCAGCAGCTTGGCCGGGCGGGGAGAGACCCAGTACTTC.

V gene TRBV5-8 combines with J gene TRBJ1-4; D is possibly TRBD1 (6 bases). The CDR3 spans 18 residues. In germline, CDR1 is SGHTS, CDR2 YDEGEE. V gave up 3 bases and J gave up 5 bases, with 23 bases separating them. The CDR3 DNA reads TGTGCCAGCAGCTCAGCCCGCCTCTCCAGGGGTGGGAATGAAAAACTGTTTTTT. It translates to CASSSARLSRGGNEKLFF.

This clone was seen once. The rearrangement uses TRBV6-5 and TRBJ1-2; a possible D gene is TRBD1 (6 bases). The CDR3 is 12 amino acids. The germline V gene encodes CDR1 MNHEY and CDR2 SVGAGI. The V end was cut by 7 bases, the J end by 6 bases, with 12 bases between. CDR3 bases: TGTGCCAGCACTCAGGGGAGGGATGGCTACACCTTC. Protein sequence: CASTQGRDGYTF.

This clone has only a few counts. CDR3 in amino acids: CASSFVSGAQPYEQYF. As DNA, the CDR3 is TGTGCCAGCAGCTTCGTTTCAGGCGCTCAACCCTACGAGCAGTACTTC. The genes are TRBV5-6 and TRBJ2-7, with D hard to call. Germline lookup yields CDR1 SGHDT and CDR2 YYEEEE. V shed 2 bases and J shed 2 bases, with 17 bases lying between them. The CDR3 extends over 16 amino acids.

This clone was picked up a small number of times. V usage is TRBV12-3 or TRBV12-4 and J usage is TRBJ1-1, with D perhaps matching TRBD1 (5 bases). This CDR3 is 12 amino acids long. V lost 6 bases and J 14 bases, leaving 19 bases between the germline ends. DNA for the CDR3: TGTGCCAGCAGCCTCAACGGGCCCCAGGGCTTCTTT. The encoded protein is CASSLNGPQGFF.

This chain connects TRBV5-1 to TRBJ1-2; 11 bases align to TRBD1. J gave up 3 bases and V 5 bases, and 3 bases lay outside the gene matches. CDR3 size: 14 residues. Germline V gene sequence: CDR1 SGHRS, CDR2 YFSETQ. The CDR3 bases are TGCGCCAGCAGGGGGACAGGGGGAGACTATGGCTACACCTTC. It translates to CASRGTGGDYGYTF. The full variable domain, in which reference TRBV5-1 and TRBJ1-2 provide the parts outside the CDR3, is KAGVTQTPRYLIKTRGQQVTLSCSPISGHRSVSWYQQTPGQGLQFLFEYFSETQRNKGNFPGRFSGRQFSNSRSEMNVSTLELGDSALYLCASRGTGGDYGYTFGSGTRLTVV.

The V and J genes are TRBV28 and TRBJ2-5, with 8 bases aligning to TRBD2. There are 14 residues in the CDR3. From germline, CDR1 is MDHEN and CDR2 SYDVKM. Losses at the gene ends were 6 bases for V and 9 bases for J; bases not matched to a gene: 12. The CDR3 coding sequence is TGTGCCAGCAGCCGAACTAGCGGAGGGGCGGCCCAGTACTTC. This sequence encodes CASSRTSGGAAQYF.

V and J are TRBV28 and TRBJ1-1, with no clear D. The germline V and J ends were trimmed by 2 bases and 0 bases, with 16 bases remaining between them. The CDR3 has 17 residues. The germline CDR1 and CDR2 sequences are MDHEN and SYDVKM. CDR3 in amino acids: CASSLSPHPSMNTEAFF. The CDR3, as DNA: TGTGCCAGCAGTTTAAGCCCCCACCCGTCGATGAACACTGAAGCTTTCTTT.

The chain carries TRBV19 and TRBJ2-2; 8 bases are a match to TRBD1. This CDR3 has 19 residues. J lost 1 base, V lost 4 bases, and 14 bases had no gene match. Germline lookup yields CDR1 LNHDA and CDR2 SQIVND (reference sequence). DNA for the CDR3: TGTGCCAGTAGTACTACCCTAACCACAGGGGGGCTGAACACCGGGGAGCTGTTTTTT. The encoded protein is CASSTTLTTGGLNTGELFF.

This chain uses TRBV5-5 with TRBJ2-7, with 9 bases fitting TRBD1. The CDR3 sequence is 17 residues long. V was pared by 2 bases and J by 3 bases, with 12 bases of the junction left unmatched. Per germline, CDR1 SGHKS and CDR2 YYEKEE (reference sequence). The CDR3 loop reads CASSLASVGQGYYEQYF. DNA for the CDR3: TGTGCCAGCAGCTTAGCGTCCGTGGGACAGGGATACTACGAGCAGTACTTC.

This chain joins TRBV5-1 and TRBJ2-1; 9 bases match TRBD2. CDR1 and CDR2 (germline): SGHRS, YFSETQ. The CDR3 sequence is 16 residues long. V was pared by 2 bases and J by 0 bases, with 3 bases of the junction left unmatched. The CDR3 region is CASSFLAGSSYNEQFF. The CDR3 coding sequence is TGCGCCAGCAGCTTCCTAGCGGGGAGCTCCTACAATGAGCAGTTCTTC.